This TCR beta chain was recovered during a study of CD8 T cells in Susac syndrome. The RNA, about 0.45 to 1 ug, was put through reverse transcription using random hexamers. TCRdb independently ran MiXCR on the immunoSEQ multiplex PCR reads; one entry per CDR3 protein. The sample shows approximately 130,000 distinct CDR3 sequences, around 91% of them seen only once. Both CD4+ and CD8+ T cells were negatively isolated, and TEMRA cells underwent FACS enrichment. Worth noting for this clonotype: What it binds is unknown.

Findings and caveats of the study: That the number of individuals in its TCR sequencing and HLA analysis was relatively small was acknowledged by the study.

Germline CDR1 and CDR2: GTSNPN and SVGIG (reference sequence). Trimming left V 4 bases short and J 0 bases short, with 10 bases between. The CDR3 contains 13 residues. The V and J genes are TRBV30 and TRBJ2-7, with D unclear. This receptor was obtained from a human donor with multiple sclerosis. Sequencing was performed on CD8+ T cells from PBMCs. The CDR3 loop is CAWNLESSYEQYF. In DNA, the CDR3 is TGTGCCTGGAACTTGGAGAGCTCCTACGAGCAGTACTTC.